This TCR beta chain stems from a study of shared clonotypes between healthy human individuals. The method was immunoSEQ multiplex PCR; TCRdb's version includes in-frame clones alone and lacks a portion of them. The table includes about 460,000 clones, approximately 80% detected once. Trimming removed 4 bases from V and 4 bases from J, with 18 bases in between. CDR3 length equals 15 residues. Germline CDR1 SGHDT, CDR2 YYEEEE. Material for sequencing was PBMCs. The chain couples TRBV5-6 to TRBJ2-7, with a possible D match to TRBD1 (6 bases). The source of this sequence is a woman in her thirties or forties in good health. Some clones in this sample may be carry-over from other donors' samples. CDR3 sequence: CASSEPGHVLYEQYF. The CDR3 DNA reads TGTGCCAGCAGCGAACCGGGACACGTACTTTACGAGCAGTACTTC.